This entry lists 27 T cell receptor beta chains sequenced from one sample in a study of cytomegalovirus exposure and HLA in healthy donors. This PCR relied on a set of 60 Vbeta primers and 13 Jbeta primers. Using immunoSEQ multiplex PCR, the repertoire was profiled, and TCRdb retains in-frame clones only, with some absent. The sample records 150,000 to 200,000 clones, 81% being singletons. Sequencing was performed on PBMCs. The receptors originated from a man between 18 and 35 years old in good health and CMV-seronegative.

The V gene is TRBV5-4, the J gene TRBJ2-4; D is perhaps TRBD2 (6 bases). Trimming cost V 0 bases and J 7 bases, with 17 bases left between them. The CDR3 is 16 residues long. The germline V gene encodes CDR1 SGHNT and CDR2 YYREEE (reference sequence). The CDR3 region is CASSLGRATPNNIQYF. Written as DNA, the CDR3 is TGTGCCAGCAGCTTGGGGAGGGCCACGCCAAATAACATTCAGTACTTC.

The gene calls are TRBV11-2 and TRBJ2-1; 8 bases fit TRBD2. Trimming cost V 3 bases and J 10 bases; bases outside gene matches: 11. This CDR3 has 15 amino acids. CDR1 and CDR2 (germline): SGHAT, FQNNGV. The CDR3 loop is CASSLRGGAGGEQFF. The CDR3, as DNA: TGTGCCAGCAGCTTGAGGGGCGGGGCGGGAGGAGAGCAGTTCTTC.

This clone came up a few times. V and J are TRBV11-2 and TRBJ2-7, with 11 bases lining up with TRBD1. V was pared by 3 bases and J by 0 bases, with 4 bases of the junction left unmatched. This CDR3 contains 16 residues. Germline V lookup: CDR1 SGHAT, CDR2 FQNNGV. DNA of the CDR3: TGTGCCAGCAGCTTGGCCGGGACAGGGGGCTCCTACGAGCAGTACTTC. This gives the protein CASSLAGTGGSYEQYF.

The CDR3 reads CASSGRQREPLHF. The CDR3 DNA reads TGTGCCAGCAGTGGTCGACAGCGTGAGCCCCTCCACTTT. The chain is built from TRBV25-1 and TRBJ1-6, with a weak D call TRBD1 (5 bases). The CDR3 sequence is 13 residues long. The germline V gene encodes CDR1 MGHDK and CDR2 SYGVNS. Trimming took 4 bases from V and 13 from J, leaving 14 bases between them.

This chain connects TRBV5-1 to TRBJ2-7; 7 positions match TRBD2. V shed 5 bases, J shed 7 bases, and the junction held 6 bases outside the gene matches. The germline V gene encodes CDR1 SGHRS and CDR2 YFSETQ. This CDR3 contains 12 residues. This CDR3 reads CASSVTGGEQYF. DNA for the CDR3: TGCGCCAGCAGTGTGACCGGGGGGGAGCAGTACTTC.

The V and J genes are TRBV28 and TRBJ1-1; unclear D gene. The CDR3 is 14 residues long. Germline loops: CDR1 MDHEN, CDR2 SYDVKM. V lost 3 bases and J lost 0, with 8 bases in between. The CDR3 region has the DNA TGTGCCAGCAGTTTCAGACTAATGAACACTGAAGCTTTCTTT. Protein product: CASSFRLMNTEAFF. Using reference TRBV28 and TRBJ1-1 for the parts outside the CDR3, the full variable domain is DVKVTQSSRYLVKRTGEKVFLECVQDMDHENMFWYRQDPGLGLRLIYFSYDVKMKEKGDIPEGYSVSREKKERFSLILESASTNQTSMYLCASSFRLMNTEAFFGQGTRLTVV.

The genes are TRBV10-2 and TRBJ2-3, with 12 bases matching TRBD2. V shed 4 bases, J shed 1 base, and the junction held 12 bases outside the gene matches. CDR1 and CDR2 from the germline V gene are WSHSY and SAAADI. The CDR3 contains 19 residues. CDR3: CASSGTSGRSGRGTDTQYF. The CDR3 DNA sequence: TGCGCCAGCAGTGGAACTAGCGGGAGGTCCGGTCGCGGCACAGATACGCAGTATTTT.

Regarding this clone: Other DNA sequences in the sample encode the same CDR3. CDR3 sequence reads: CASSETSYEQYF. The CDR3 region has the DNA TGTGCCAGCAGTGAGACATCCTACGAGCAGTACTTC. This chain joins TRBV6-1 and TRBJ2-7; D ambiguous. Germline CDR1 is MNHNS and CDR2 is SASEGT. V was shortened by 3 bases and J by 1 base, with 4 bases between the two germline ends. CDR3 length: 12 amino acids.

This sequence joins TRBV7-2 and TRBJ2-5, with D unresolved. Germline V gene sequence: CDR1 SGHTA, CDR2 FQGNSA. There are 12 residues in the CDR3. V was shortened by 0 bases and J by 6 bases, with 5 bases between the two germline ends. This chain's CDR3 is CASSLAGQTQYF. The CDR3 region has the DNA TGTGCCAGCAGCTTAGCGGGCCAGACCCAGTACTTC.

V is TRBV19 and J is TRBJ2-3, with a tentative D call TRBD2 (5 bases). This CDR3 spans 16 amino acids. V was trimmed by 8 bases and J by 2 bases, leaving 20 bases between them. Germline lookup yields CDR1 LNHDA and CDR2 SQIVND (reference sequence). For the CDR3, the DNA is TGTGCCAGTTCTCCGCGGGTGTCGCGGGTCACAGATACGCAGTATTTT. Translated, it gives CASSPRVSRVTDTQYF. Variable domain in full (rest from reference TRBV19 and TRBJ2-3): DGGITQSPKYLFRKEGQNVTLSCEQNLNHDAMYWYRQDPGQGLRLIYYSQIVNDFQKGDIAEGYSVSREKKESFPLTVTSAQKNPTAFYLCASSPRVSRVTDTQYFGPGTRLTVL.

This clone was recorded only once. This chain connects TRBV5-8 to TRBJ1-2, with 8 bases fitting TRBD1. The CDR3 has 14 residues. Losses at the gene ends were 5 bases for V and 4 bases for J; bases not matched to a gene: 7. The germline CDR1 and CDR2 sequences are SGHTS and YDEGEE. CDR3 sequence (DNA): TGTGCCAGCAGTTTACTGCAGGGGGCCTATGGCTACACCTTC. This translates into CASSLLQGAYGYTF.

CDR3 nucleotide sequence: TGCGCCAGCAGCCAAGCTCTACTAGCGATGATTGAGCAGTTCTTC. This gives the protein CASSQALLAMIEQFF. This chain connects TRBV4-1 to TRBJ2-1; 7 bases are a match to TRBD2. V shed 1 base, J shed 9 bases, and the junction held 9 bases outside the gene matches. Per germline, CDR1 MGHRA and CDR2 YSYEKL. CDR3 length: 15 amino acids.

There are a few counts of this clone. This sequence joins TRBV15 and TRBJ2-1, with D tentatively TRBD1 (6 bases). V was trimmed by 3 bases and J by 0 bases, leaving 12 bases between them. The CDR3 runs to 16 residues. The germline gives CDR1 LNHNV, CDR2 YYDKDF (reference sequence). The CDR3 DNA follows: TGTGCCACCAGCAGCCCGGTGGACAGCTCCTACAATGAGCAGTTCTTC. It encodes CATSSPVDSSYNEQFF.

This clone was counted only a few times. A junction boundary mismatches the germline segment, possibly from a read error. This chain connects TRBV7-9 to TRBJ2-3; the match to TRBD1 covers 8 bases. Germline lookup yields CDR1 SEHNR and CDR2 FQNEAQ (reference sequence). The CDR3 consists of 16 residues. The CDR3 DNA follows: TGTTCCAGCAGCTTAGACAACAGGGGGTCAGGTGATACGCAGTATTTT. It specifies CSSSLDNRGSGDTQYF.

The genes are TRBV20-1 and TRBJ1-1; D is uncertain. Germline CDR1 is DFQATT and CDR2 is SNEGSKA (reference sequence). Trimming cost V 7 bases and J 1 base, with 4 bases left between them. The CDR3 length is 10 residues. The CDR3 nucleotides read TGCAGTGGGCAGAACACTGAAGCTTTCTTT. Protein sequence: CSGQNTEAFF.

Worth noting for this clone: Other DNA variants within this sample encode the same CDR3. The chain links TRBV18 to TRBJ1-3; tentatively, D is TRBD1 (6 bases). V was shortened by 3 bases and J by 3 bases, with 15 bases between the two germline ends. Germline V gene sequence: CDR1 KGHSH, CDR2 LQKENI. The CDR3 is 16 residues long. The CDR3 region is CASSPLTGVSGNTIYF. CDR3 DNA sequence: TGTGCCAGCTCACCTCTGACAGGAGTGAGTGGAAACACCATATATTTT.

The chain is built from TRBV18 and TRBJ1-2; 7 nucleotides match TRBD1. Losses at the gene ends were 3 bases for V and 3 bases for J; bases not matched to a gene: 7. CDR3 size: 15 residues. Germline lookup yields CDR1 KGHSH and CDR2 LQKENI. The CDR3 reads CASSPAQGSYYGYTF. CDR3 DNA sequence: TGTGCCAGCTCACCGGCACAGGGGTCTTACTATGGCTACACCTTC.

This chain connects TRBV30 to TRBJ1-5; TRBD1 matches at 7 bases. Germline lookup yields CDR1 GTSNPN and CDR2 SVGIG (reference sequence). This CDR3 comprises 16 residues. V lost 2 bases and J lost 2; bases outside the gene matches: 9. The CDR3 bases are TGTGCCTGGAGTCGACAGGGTTTTCGAGGCAATCAGCCCCAGCATTTT. Translation: CAWSRQGFRGNQPQHF.

The rearrangement joins TRBV19 to TRBJ2-4, with D maybe TRBD1 (6 bases). The germline CDR1 and CDR2 sequences are LNHDA and SQIVND (reference sequence). There are 14 residues in the CDR3. V was clipped by 6 bases and J by 2 bases, with 11 bases between them. DNA for the CDR3: TGTGCCAGTAGCAACCAGGGGTCCAAAAACATTCAGTACTTC. Amino acid sequence: CASSNQGSKNIQYF.

The count of this clone is one. This chain connects TRBV5-8 to TRBJ1-4; the match to TRBD1 covers 7 bases. The CDR3 extends over 14 amino acids. CDR1 and CDR2 (germline): SGHTS, YDEGEE. With 4 bases clipped from V and 2 bases from J, the junction kept 2 bases outside the gene matches. CDR3 loop: CASSADRTNEKLFF. In nucleotides, the CDR3 is TGTGCCAGCAGCGCGGACAGGACTAATGAAAAACTGTTTTTT.

The chain couples TRBV9 to TRBJ2-1, with 13 bases identical to TRBD2. This CDR3 contains 16 residues. The V gene's germline CDR1 is SGDLS and CDR2 YYNGEE. The V and J ends lost 3 bases and 6 bases, in that order; junction bases with no gene match: 6. This CDR3 is CASSAPGLAGRNEQFF. The CDR3 DNA reads TGTGCCAGCAGCGCTCCGGGACTAGCGGGGCGCAATGAGCAGTTCTTC.

The chain has TRBV4-3 and TRBJ2-1, with D possibly matching TRBD2 (6 bases). This CDR3 comprises 16 residues. Germline V lookup: CDR1 LGHNA, CDR2 YSLEER. The germline V and J ends were trimmed by 2 bases and 4 bases, with 15 bases remaining between them. The CDR3 spells CASSQSVAELYNEQFF. CDR3 sequence (DNA): TGCGCCAGCAGCCAAAGCGTAGCGGAGTTATACAATGAGCAGTTCTTC.

This clone was detected a few times. The rearrangement uses TRBV5-1 and TRBJ2-7; TRBD2 matches 10 bases. V lost 5 bases, J lost 3 bases, and 5 bases stayed unmatched. The V gene's germline CDR1 is SGHRS and CDR2 YFSETQ. The length of the CDR3 is 14 residues. The CDR3 is CASSPSGRGYEQYF. The CDR3, as DNA: TGCGCCAGCAGTCCTAGCGGGAGAGGCTACGAGCAGTACTTC.

V usage is TRBV6-5 and J usage is TRBJ2-1; D is unresolved. The CDR3 has 14 amino acids. In germline, CDR1 is MNHEY, CDR2 SVGAGI. Trimming shortened V by 2 bases and J by 4 bases, and 9 bases separated the two germline ends. This CDR3 is CASSYVQAYNEQFF. The CDR3 DNA sequence: TGTGCCAGCAGTTACGTTCAGGCATACAATGAGCAGTTCTTC.

This chain joins TRBV4-3 and TRBJ2-1, with TRBD2 identical over 12 bases. The CDR3 sequence is 17 residues long. Unmatched junction bases numbered 11, after V lost 3 bases and J lost 8 bases. Germline CDR1 LGHNA, CDR2 YSLEER. The CDR3 nucleotides read TGCGCCAGCAGCCAGGATCGACCGGGACTAGCGGGTCATGAGCAGTTCTTC. Its protein is CASSQDRPGLAGHEQFF.

DNA of the CDR3: TGTGCCAGCAGTGAACTCGGGGGGGCCTACGAGCAGTACTTC. This gives the protein CASSELGGAYEQYF. This rearrangement joins TRBV2 to TRBJ2-7; 8 bases are a match to TRBD2. The V gene end was trimmed by 2 bases and the J gene end by 2 bases; junction bases not matched to a gene: 2. CDR1 and CDR2 from the germline V gene are SNHLY and FYNNEI. The CDR3 covers 14 residues. The complete variable domain, with remaining parts taken from reference TRBV2 and TRBJ2-7, reads EPEVTQTPSHQVTQMGQEVILRCVPISNHLYFYWYRQILGQKVEFLVSFYNNEISEKSEIFDDQFSVERPDGSNFTLKIRSTKLEDSAMYFCASSELGGAYEQYFGPGTRLTVT.

V and J are TRBV5-6 and TRBJ2-6, with D unclear. Germline CDR1 SGHDT, CDR2 YYEEEE. This CDR3 is built from 14 residues. The V gene lost 4 bases and the J gene lost 0 bases, with 5 bases spanning the gap. The CDR3 DNA follows: TGTGCCAGCAGCCCCCGCTCTGGGGCCAACGTCCTGACTTTC. This translates into CASSPRSGANVLTF.